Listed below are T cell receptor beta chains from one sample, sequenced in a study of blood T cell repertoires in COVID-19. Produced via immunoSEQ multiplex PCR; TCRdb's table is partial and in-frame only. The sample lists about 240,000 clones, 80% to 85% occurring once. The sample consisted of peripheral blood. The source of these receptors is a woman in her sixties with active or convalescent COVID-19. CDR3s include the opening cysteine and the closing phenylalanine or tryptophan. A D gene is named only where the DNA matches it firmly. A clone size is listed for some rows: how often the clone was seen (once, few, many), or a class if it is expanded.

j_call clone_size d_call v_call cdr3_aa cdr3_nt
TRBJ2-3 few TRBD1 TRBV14 CASSQDLDRFDRTDTQYF TGTGCCAGCAGCCAAGACCTGGACAGGTTCGACCGCACAGATACGCAGTATTTT
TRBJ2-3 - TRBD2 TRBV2 CASSAGGDTQYF TGTGCCAGCAGTGCGGGGGGAGATACGCAGTATTTT
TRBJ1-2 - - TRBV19 CASSIPTTGNYGYTF TGTGCCAGTAGTATCCCAACGACGGGTAACTATGGCTACACCTTC
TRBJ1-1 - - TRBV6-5 CASSYGGMNTEAFF TGTGCCAGCAGTTACGGCGGTATGAACACTGAAGCTTTCTTT
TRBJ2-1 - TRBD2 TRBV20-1 CSASPTPAGGSTNEQFF TGCAGTGCTAGTCCAACCCCAGCGGGGGGCTCCACCAATGAGCAGTTCTTC
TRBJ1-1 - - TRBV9 CASSVALNTEAFF TGTGCCAGCAGCGTAGCTTTGAACACTGAAGCTTTCTTT
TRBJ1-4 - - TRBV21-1 CASSKEGGRRKLFF TGTGCCAGCAGCAAAGAAGGGGGCAGGCGGAAACTGTTTTTT
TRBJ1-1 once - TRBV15 CATSRDTSTEAFF TGTGCCACCAGCAGAGATACGAGCACTGAAGCTTTCTTT
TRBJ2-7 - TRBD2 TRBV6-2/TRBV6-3 CASSREVAGGIGEQYF TGTGCCAGCAGCCGCGAGGTAGCGGGGGGGATCGGCGAGCAGTACTTC
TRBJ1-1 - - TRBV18 CASSPPRFAGNTEAFF TGTGCCAGCTCACCACCGCGTTTCGCAGGGAACACTGAAGCTTTCTTT
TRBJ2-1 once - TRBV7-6 CASSLVGQGGYNEQFF TGTGCCAGCAGCTTAGTAGGCCAGGGCGGCTACAATGAGCAGTTCTTC
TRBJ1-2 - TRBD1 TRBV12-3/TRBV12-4 CASSPQGVRGYTF TGTGCCAGCAGTCCACAGGGGGTGAGGGGCTACACCTTC
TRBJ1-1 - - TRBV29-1 CSVARGGTSTEAFF TGCAGCGTTGCCCGAGGCGGCACTTCTACTGAAGCTTTCTTT
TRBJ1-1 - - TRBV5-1 CASSFGTTTEAFF TGCGCCAGCAGCTTCGGGACTACCACTGAAGCTTTCTTT
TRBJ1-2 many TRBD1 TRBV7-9 CASSLPGQPSGRVYTF TGTGCCAGCAGCCTGCCGGGACAGCCCTCCGGGCGGGTCTACACCTTC
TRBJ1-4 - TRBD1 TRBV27 CASSFGDRLNEKLFF TGTGCCAGCAGTTTCGGGGACAGGCTTAATGAAAAACTGTTTTTT
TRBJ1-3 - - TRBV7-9 CASSLFLGANTIYF TGTGCCAGCAGCTTATTTCTAGGGGCAAACACCATATATTTT
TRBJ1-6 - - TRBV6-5 CASSRESSYNSPLHF TGTGCCAGCAGTAGGGAGAGCTCCTATAATTCACCCCTCCACTTT
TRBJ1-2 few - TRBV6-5 CASSYSGGAYYGYTF TGTGCCAGCAGTTACTCTGGGGGGGCCTACTATGGCTACACCTTC
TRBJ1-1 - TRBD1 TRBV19 CASSRRQGTEAFF TGTGCCAGTAGTAGGAGACAGGGCACTGAAGCTTTCTTT
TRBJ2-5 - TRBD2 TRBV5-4 CASSLAGGWQETQYF TGTGCCAGCAGCTTAGCGGGGGGGTGGCAAGAGACCCAGTACTTC
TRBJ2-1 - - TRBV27 CASSLGHQIYNEQFF TGTGCCAGCAGCCTGGGACACCAGATCTACAATGAGCAGTTCTTC
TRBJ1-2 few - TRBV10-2 CASSNTNANYGYTF TGCGCCAGCAGTAACACAAATGCTAACTATGGCTACACCTTC
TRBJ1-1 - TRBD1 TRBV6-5 CASGRTGRGPEAFF TGTGCCAGCGGCCGGACAGGGAGAGGTCCTGAAGCTTTCTTT
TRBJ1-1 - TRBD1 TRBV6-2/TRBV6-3 CASRYRGGYTEAFF TGTGCCAGCAGATACAGGGGGGGGTACACTGAAGCTTTCTTT
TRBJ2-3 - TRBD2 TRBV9 CASSVGLAGEETDTQYF TGTGCCAGCAGCGTAGGATTGGCGGGGGAGGAGACAGATACGCAGTATTTT
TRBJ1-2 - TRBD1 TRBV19 CASSIENPGQGSDGYTF TGTGCCAGTAGTATAGAGAACCCGGGACAGGGAAGCGACGGCTACACCTTC
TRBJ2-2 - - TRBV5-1 CASSLGSGTNTGELFF TGCGCCAGCAGCTTGGGATCAGGGACGAACACCGGGGAGCTGTTTTTT
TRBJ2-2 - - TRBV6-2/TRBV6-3 CASSYRTTGTGELFF TGTGCCAGCAGTTACAGGACTACGGGCACCGGGGAGCTGTTTTTT
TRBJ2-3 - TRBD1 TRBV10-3 CAISEGTGPRDTQYF TGTGCCATCAGTGAAGGGACAGGGCCAAGGGATACGCAGTATTTT
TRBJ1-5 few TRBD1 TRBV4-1 CASSQVGTAMTRNQPQHF TGCGCCAGCAGCCAAGTCGGGACAGCCATGACGAGGAATCAGCCCCAGCATTTT
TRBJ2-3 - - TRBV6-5 CASSYSGGERADTQYF TGTGCCAGCAGTTACTCAGGGGGGGAGAGAGCAGATACGCAGTATTTT
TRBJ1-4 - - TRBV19 CASSIGGNFNEKLFF TGTGCCAGTAGTATCGGAGGGAACTTTAATGAAAAACTGTTTTTT
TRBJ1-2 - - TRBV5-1 CASSSITGTKDGYTF TGCGCCAGCAGCTCCATTACAGGAACCAAAGATGGCTACACCTTC
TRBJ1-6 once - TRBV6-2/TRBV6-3 CASSYGGAESPLHF TGTGCCAGCAGTTACGGGGGGGCGGAATCACCCCTCCACTTT
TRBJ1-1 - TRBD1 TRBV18 CASSPYAGGINTEAFF TGTGCCAGCTCACCGTACGCAGGGGGTATCAACACTGAAGCTTTCTTT
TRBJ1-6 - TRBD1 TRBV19 CASSQQGVESPLHF TGTGCCAGTAGCCAACAGGGGGTTGAGTCACCCCTCCACTTT
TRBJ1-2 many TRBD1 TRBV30 CAWSAGGFKYGYTF TGTGCCTGGAGTGCAGGGGGTTTTAAGTATGGCTACACCTTC
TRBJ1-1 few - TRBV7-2 CASSSLQADTEAFF TGTGCCAGCAGCTCTCTACAGGCAGACACTGAAGCTTTCTTT
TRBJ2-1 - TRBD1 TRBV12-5 CASGSSTGTGAYNEQFF TGTGCTAGTGGTTCTTCTACCGGGACAGGGGCCTACAATGAGCAGTTCTTC
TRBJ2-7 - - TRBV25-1 CASRRQGGYEQYF TGTGCCAGCAGGCGGCAGGGCGGTTACGAGCAGTACTTC
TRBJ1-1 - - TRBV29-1 CSDMMNTEAFF TGCAGCGACATGATGAACACTGAAGCTTTCTTT
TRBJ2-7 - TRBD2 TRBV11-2 CASSLAPGLAAYEQYF TGTGCCAGCAGCTTAGCCCCGGGACTAGCGGCCTACGAGCAGTACTTC
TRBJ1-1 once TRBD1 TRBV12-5 CASGLETGGITEAFF TGTGCTAGTGGTTTGGAGACAGGGGGCATCACTGAAGCTTTCTTT
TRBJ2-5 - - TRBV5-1 CASSLVPGIQETQYF TGCGCCAGCAGCTTGGTTCCGGGTATCCAAGAGACCCAGTACTTC
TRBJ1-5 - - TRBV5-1 CASSQGRPGEPQHF TGCGCCAGCAGCCAAGGACGTCCCGGGGAGCCCCAGCATTTT
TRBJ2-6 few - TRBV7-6 CASSLGQDSGANVLTF TGTGCCAGCAGCTTAGGACAGGACTCTGGGGCCAACGTCCTGACTTTC
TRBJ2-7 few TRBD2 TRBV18 CASSPRLAVEQYF TGTGCCAGCTCACCACGACTAGCGGTCGAGCAGTACTTC
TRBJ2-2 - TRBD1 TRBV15 CATSPRDRGLANTGELFF TGTGCCACCAGCCCGCGGGACAGGGGGCTGGCGAACACCGGGGAGCTGTTTTTT
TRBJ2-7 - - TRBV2 CASTESRGPYEQYF TGTGCCAGCACCGAGTCGCGGGGTCCCTACGAGCAGTACTTC
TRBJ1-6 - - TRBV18 CASSPRTGIHNSPLHF TGTGCCAGCTCACCTCGTACCGGGATTCATAATTCACCCCTCCACTTT
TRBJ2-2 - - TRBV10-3 CAISDEGRRGGELFF TGTGCCATCAGTGATGAAGGACGGCGGGGCGGGGAGCTGTTTTTT
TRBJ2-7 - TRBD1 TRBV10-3 CASRTGPSDEQYF TGTGCCAGTCGGACAGGGCCTTCGGACGAGCAGTACTTC
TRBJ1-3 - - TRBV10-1 CASSDGVSGNTIYF TGCGCCAGCAGTGACGGAGTCTCTGGAAACACCATATATTTT
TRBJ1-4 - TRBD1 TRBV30 CAWEPGQTNEKLFF TGTGCCTGGGAACCGGGACAGACAAATGAAAAACTGTTTTTT
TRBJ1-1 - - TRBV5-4 CASGPGGALAVEAFF TGTGCCAGCGGCCCGGGAGGGGCCCTAGCAGTTGAAGCTTTCTTT
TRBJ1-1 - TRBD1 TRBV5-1 CASSWRTGSPEAFF TGCGCCAGCAGCTGGAGGACAGGGAGTCCTGAAGCTTTCTTT
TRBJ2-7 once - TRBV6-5 CASSSLQGRYEQYF TGTGCCAGCAGTTCGCTACAGGGACGGTACGAGCAGTACTTC
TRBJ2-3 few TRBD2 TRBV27 CASSLYRLAADTQYF TGTGCCAGCAGTTTATATAGACTAGCGGCAGATACGCAGTATTTT
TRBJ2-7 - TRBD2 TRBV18 CASSETSGGATGEQYF TGTGCCAGCTCCGAAACTAGCGGGGGGGCCACGGGTGAGCAGTACTTC